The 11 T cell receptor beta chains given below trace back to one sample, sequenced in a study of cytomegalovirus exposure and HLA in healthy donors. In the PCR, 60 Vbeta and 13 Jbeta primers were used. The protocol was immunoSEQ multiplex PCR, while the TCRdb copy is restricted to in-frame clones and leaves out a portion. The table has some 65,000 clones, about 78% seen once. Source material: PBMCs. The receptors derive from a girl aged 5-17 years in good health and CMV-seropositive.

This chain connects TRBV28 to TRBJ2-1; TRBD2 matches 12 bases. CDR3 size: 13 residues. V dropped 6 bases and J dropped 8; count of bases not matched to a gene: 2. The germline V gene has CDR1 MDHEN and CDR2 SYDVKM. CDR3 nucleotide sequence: TGTGCCAGCAGGACTAGCGGGAGCTATGAGCAGTTCTTC. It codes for CASRTSGSYEQFF.

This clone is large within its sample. The CDR3 loop is CASSFGTGELFF. CDR3 coding DNA: TGTGCCAGCAGCTTCGGGACCGGGGAGCTGTTTTTT. The rearrangement joins TRBV7-7 to TRBJ2-2; D is undetermined. The CDR3 covers 12 residues. Germline CDR1 SSHAT, CDR2 FNYEAQ (reference sequence). V shed 3 bases and J shed 5 bases, with 4 bases lying between them.

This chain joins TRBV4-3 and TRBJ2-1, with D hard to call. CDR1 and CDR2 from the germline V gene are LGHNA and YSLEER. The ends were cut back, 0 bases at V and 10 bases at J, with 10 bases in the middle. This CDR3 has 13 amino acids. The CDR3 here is CASSQDLAVEQFF. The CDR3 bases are TGCGCCAGCAGCCAAGATTTGGCGGTAGAGCAGTTCTTC.

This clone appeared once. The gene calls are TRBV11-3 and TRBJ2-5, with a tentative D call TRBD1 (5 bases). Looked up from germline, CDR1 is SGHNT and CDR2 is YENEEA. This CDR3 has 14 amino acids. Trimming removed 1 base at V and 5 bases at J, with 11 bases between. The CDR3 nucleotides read TGTGCCAGCAGCTTAGGGGCAGGGATTGAGACCCAGTACTTC. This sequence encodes CASSLGAGIETQYF. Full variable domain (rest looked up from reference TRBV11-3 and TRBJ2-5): EAGVVQSPRYKIIEKKQPVAFWCNPISGHNTLYWYLQNLGQGPELLIRYENEEAVDDSQLPKDRFSAERLKGVDSTLKIQPAELGDSAVYLCASSLGAGIETQYFGPGTRLLVL.

This CDR3 is CATSRDQGRNTEAFF. CDR3 in DNA: TGTGCCACCAGCAGAGATCAGGGGAGGAACACTGAAGCTTTCTTT. This chain uses TRBV15 with TRBJ1-1; the D gene is possibly TRBD1 (6 bases). CDR3 length: 15 amino acids. Germline CDR1 is LNHNV and CDR2 is YYDKDF (reference sequence). Between the trimmed V and J ends, which lost 0 bases and 1 base, there was a span of 9 bases.

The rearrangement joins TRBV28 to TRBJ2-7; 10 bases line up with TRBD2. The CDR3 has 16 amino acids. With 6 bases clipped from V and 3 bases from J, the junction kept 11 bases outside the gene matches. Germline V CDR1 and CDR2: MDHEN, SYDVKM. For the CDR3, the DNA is TGTGCCAGCAGCCCAACCTCTAGCGGGAGTGTCTACGAGCAGTACTTC. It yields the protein CASSPTSSGSVYEQYF.

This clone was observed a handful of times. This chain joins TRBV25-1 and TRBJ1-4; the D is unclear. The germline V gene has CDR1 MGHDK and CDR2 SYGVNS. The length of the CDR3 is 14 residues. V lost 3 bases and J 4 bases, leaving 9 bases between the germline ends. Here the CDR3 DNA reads TGTGCCAGCAGTGATCCACAGTATAATGAAAAACTGTTTTTT. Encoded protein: CASSDPQYNEKLFF.

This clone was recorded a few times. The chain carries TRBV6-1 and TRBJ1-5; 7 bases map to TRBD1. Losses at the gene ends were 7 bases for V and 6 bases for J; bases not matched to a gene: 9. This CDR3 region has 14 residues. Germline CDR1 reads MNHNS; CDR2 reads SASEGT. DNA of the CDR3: TGTGCCAGCACCAAAACAGGGGTTTCTCAGCCCCAGCATTTT. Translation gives CASTKTGVSQPQHF.

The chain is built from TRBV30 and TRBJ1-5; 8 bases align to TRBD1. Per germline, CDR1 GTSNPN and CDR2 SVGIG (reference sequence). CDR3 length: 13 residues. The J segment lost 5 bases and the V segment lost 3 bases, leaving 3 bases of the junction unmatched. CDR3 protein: CAWSHRGDQPQHF. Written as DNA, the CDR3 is TGTGCCTGGAGCCACAGGGGGGATCAGCCCCAGCATTTT. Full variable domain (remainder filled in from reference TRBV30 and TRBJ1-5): SQTIHQWPATLVQPVGSPLSLECTVEGTSNPNLYWYRQAAGRGLQLLFYSVGIGQISSEVPQNLSASRPQDRQFILSSKKLLLSDSGFYLCAWSHRGDQPQHFGDGTRLSIL.

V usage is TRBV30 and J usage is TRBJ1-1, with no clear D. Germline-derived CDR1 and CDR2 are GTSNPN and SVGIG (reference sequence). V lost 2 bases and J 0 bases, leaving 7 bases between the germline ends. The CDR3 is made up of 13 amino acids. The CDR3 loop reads CAWSTFLNTEAFF. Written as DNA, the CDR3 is TGTGCCTGGAGTACATTTTTGAACACTGAAGCTTTCTTT.

As DNA, the CDR3 is TGTGCCAGCAGTTCAGCCTACAGGGATTGGAGCTCACCCCTCCACTTT. Translation gives CASSSAYRDWSSPLHF. V is TRBV27 and J is TRBJ1-6; possible D gene TRBD1, 6 bases. This CDR3 has 16 amino acids. The germline V and J ends were trimmed by 4 bases and 10 bases, with 20 bases remaining between them. The germline gives CDR1 MNHEY, CDR2 SMNVEV (reference sequence).